One sample yielded the 12 T cell receptor beta chains listed below, sequenced in a study of CD8 T cells in ankylosing spondylitis (dated by TCRdb to the late 2010s). No antigens are known for them. The library was prepared using 5' RACE. The listed sequencing device is Illumina HiSeq 2500. The public reads were reanalyzed by TCRdb: fastp trimming at Q25, MiXCR alignment, in-frame beta chains only. Rows matching on CDR3 protein sequence are summarized as one entry with the most common DNA and genes. The sample table contains more than 600,000 distinct CDR3 sequences; only one count was recorded for under 20% of them. The ten largest clonotypes hold under 20% of the sample. What the authors observed across the whole study: A TCR beta motif of fewer than 10 highly homologous amino acid variants appeared characteristic of blood from ankylosing spondylitis patients.

The sequenced material came from blood, either unsorted or a sorted T cell fraction (not recorded which). The receptor source for this set is a male donor with ankylosing spondylitis.

This clonotype was seen only a few times. The chain joins TRBV25-1 to TRBJ1-2, with D possibly matching TRBD1 (6 bases). Trimming left V 4 bases short and J 1 base short, with 10 bases between. CDR3 length equals 14 residues. CDR1 is MGHDK and CDR2 is SYGVNS in the germline V gene. CDR3 in DNA: TGTGCCAGCAGTGCCTACAGGGATAACTATGGCTACACCTTC. Translation gives CASSAYRDNYGYTF.

CDR3 nucleotides: TGTGCCAGCAGTTCCGGACTAGCGGGCATCCAAGAGACCCAGTACTTC. Its protein product is CASSSGLAGIQETQYF. V and J are TRBV27 and TRBJ2-5; 11 bases line up with TRBD2. Looked up from germline, CDR1 is MNHEY and CDR2 is SMNVEV (reference sequence). J was trimmed by 1 base and V by 4 bases; bases with no gene match: 5. This CDR3 region has 16 residues.

Only a few counts were recorded for this clonotype. This chain links TRBV6-5 with TRBJ2-7; D might be TRBD1 or TRBD2, each matching 6 bases. CDR1 is MNHEY and CDR2 is SVGAGI in the germline V gene. CDR3 length: 18 amino acids. Trimming took off 0 bases at V and 4 bases at J, with 22 bases between the two ends. The CDR3 loop reads CASSYSRGAGWGAYEQYF. CDR3 coding DNA: TGTGCCAGCAGTTACTCGAGGGGTGCAGGGTGGGGGGCGTACGAGCAGTACTTC.

The sample holds a few counts of this clonotype. The chain links TRBV9 to TRBJ2-1, with TRBD2 matching 12 bases. Trimming cost V 1 base and J 5 bases; bases outside gene matches: 1. Per germline, CDR1 SGDLS and CDR2 YYNGEE. The CDR3 sequence is 15 residues long. The CDR3 is CASSVLAGGNNEQFF. Here the CDR3 DNA reads TGTGCCAGCAGCGTACTAGCGGGGGGGAACAATGAGCAGTTCTTC.

V is TRBV10-3 and J is TRBJ1-1, with a possible D match to TRBD1 (5 bases). Germline V gene sequence: CDR1 ENHRY, CDR2 SYGVKD. This CDR3 spans 13 amino acids. Trimming left V 0 bases short and J 8 bases short, with 10 bases between. CDR3 in amino acids: CAISESLGPEAFF. The CDR3 DNA sequence: TGTGCCATCAGTGAGTCGCTGGGACCCGAAGCTTTCTTT.

V is TRBV4-2 and J is TRBJ2-7; a possible D gene is TRBD2 (5 bases). The CDR3 loop spans 16 amino acids. Germline-derived CDR1 and CDR2 are LGHNA and YNFKEQ. V lost 1 base and J 3 bases, leaving 16 bases between the germline ends. CDR3 coding DNA: TGTGCCAGCAGCCAAGGGGTCCTAGCTTCAGTCTACGAGCAGTACTTC. It translates to CASSQGVLASVYEQYF.

This clonotype was picked up a small number of times. The CDR3 spells CSVAPGGNYEQYF. CDR3 DNA: TGCAGCGTTGCCCCAGGGGGGAACTACGAGCAGTACTTC. The gene calls are TRBV29-1 and TRBJ2-7; a possible D gene is TRBD1 (7 bases). Germline V gives CDR1 SQVTM, CDR2 ANQGSEA. The V end lost 4 bases, the J end lost 3 bases, and 13 bases lay between the germline ends. The CDR3 contains 13 residues.

The genes are TRBV6-2 or TRBV6-3 and TRBJ2-7; 9 positions agree with TRBD1. Losses at the gene ends were 2 bases for V and 3 bases for J; bases not matched to a gene: 5. This CDR3 is 15 amino acids long. Looked up from germline, CDR1 is MNHEY and CDR2 is SVGEGT. This CDR3 is CASSYPGTGHYEQYF. The CDR3 nucleotides are TGTGCCAGCAGTTACCCGGGGACAGGGCACTACGAGCAGTACTTC.

The chain links TRBV6-2 or TRBV6-3 to TRBJ1-3; D gene uncertain. V was clipped by 2 bases and J by 8 bases, with 7 bases between them. CDR3 length: 12 residues. Germline values: CDR1 MNHEY, CDR2 SVGEGT. The CDR3 protein is CASSYAGDTIYF. For the CDR3, the DNA is TGTGCCAGCAGTTACGCCGGGGACACCATATATTTT.

This clonotype was detected only a few times. The chain carries TRBV6-4 and TRBJ2-1; weak D call: TRBD1 (5 bases). CDR3 length: 15 amino acids. The germline V gene encodes CDR1 MRHNA and CDR2 SNTAGT. Deletions cut 4 bases from V and 6 bases from J, with 16 bases between. CDR3 residues: CASSARWGTPNEQFF. DNA of the CDR3: TGTGCCAGCAGTGCCCGGTGGGGCACCCCCAATGAGCAGTTCTTC.

V gene TRBV11-2 combines with J gene TRBJ2-2; the D is unclear. Germline assignment: CDR1 SGHAT and CDR2 FQNNGV. The CDR3 loop spans 16 amino acids. Between the trimmed V and J ends, which lost 5 bases and 4 bases, there was a span of 17 bases. This CDR3 is CASSDRALGITGELFF. In DNA, the CDR3 is TGTGCCAGCAGCGACCGGGCCCTCGGAATCACCGGGGAGCTGTTTTTT.

There are a few counts of this clonotype. This chain uses TRBV27 with TRBJ2-5; D gene uncertain. Trimming shortened V by 2 bases and J by 4 bases, and 11 bases separated the two germline ends. Per the germline V gene, CDR1 is MNHEY and CDR2 is SMNVEV (reference sequence). The length of the CDR3 is 14 residues. The CDR3 region is CASSLRSGGETQYF. CDR3 DNA: TGTGCCAGCAGTTTAAGATCTGGTGGAGAGACCCAGTACTTC.